The source of this TCR beta chain is a study of CD8 T cells in Susac syndrome. When the RNA was reverse transcribed, random hexamers were used with an input of about 0.5 to 1 ug. TCRdb passed the immunoSEQ multiplex PCR reads through MiXCR, listing each CDR3 protein once. This table holds approximately 280,000 distinct CDR3 sequences, 70% to 90% found once. Between the trimmed V and J ends, which lost 2 bases and 0 bases, there was a span of 5 bases. Germline V gives CDR1 MNHEY, CDR2 SVGAGI. This CDR3 comprises 13 residues. This receptor was taken from a human donor with multiple sclerosis. The chain joins TRBV6-5 to TRBJ2-7; the D is unclear. Sequencing was carried out using CD8+ T cells from PBMCs. CDR3: CASSYGDSYEQYF. CDR3 nucleotide sequence: TGTGCCAGCAGTTACGGCGACTCCTACGAGCAGTACTTC.